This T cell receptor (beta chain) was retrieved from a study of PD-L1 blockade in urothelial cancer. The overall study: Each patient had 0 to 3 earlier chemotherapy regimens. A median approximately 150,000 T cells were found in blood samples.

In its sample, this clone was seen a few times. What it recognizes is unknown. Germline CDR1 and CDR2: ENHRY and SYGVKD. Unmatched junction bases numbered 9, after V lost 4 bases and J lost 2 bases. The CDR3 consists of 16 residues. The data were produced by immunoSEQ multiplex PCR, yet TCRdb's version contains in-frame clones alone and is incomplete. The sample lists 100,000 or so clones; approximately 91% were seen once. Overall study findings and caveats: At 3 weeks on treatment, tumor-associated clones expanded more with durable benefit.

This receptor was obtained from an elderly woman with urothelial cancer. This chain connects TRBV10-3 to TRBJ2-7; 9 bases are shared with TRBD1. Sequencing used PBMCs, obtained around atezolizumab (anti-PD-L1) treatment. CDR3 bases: TGTGCCATCAGTGCCTCAGGGGGACAGGGAACCTACGAGCAGTACTTC. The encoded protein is CAISASGGQGTYEQYF.